These 2 T cell receptor delta chains share one sample of origin, sequenced in a study of γδ T cells in repeated Plasmodium falciparum infection (dated by TCRdb to about 2021). For bulk TCR repertoire analysis, Vgamma9/Vdelta2+ and Vdelta2-negative gammadelta T cell populations were flow-sorted out of peripheral blood mononuclear cells. The library relied on multiplex PCR. Sequencing relied on an Illumina MiSeq. TCRdb reran clone calling on the public reads with CATT; rows sharing one DNA sequence were then combined. This sample gives over 45,000 delta-chain clones in total; 1.6% of them show up just once. The ten largest clones add up to approximately 8.6% of the sample. The specimen was gamma-delta T cells from blood. Source of these receptors: a pool of human donors (malaria-infected and uninfected, not separated).

Only a few counts were recorded for this clone. TCRdb records a much larger clone's protein for this DNA, with a difference at residue 11 that likely arises from a read error; the protein given is the translation of the DNA. Here the CDR3 DNA reads TGCGCTCTTGGGAGCCTTCCGCGAGGCCTTATTGGGGGATACGCGTTTCCCCCGTACACCGATAAACTCATCTTT. Its translation is CALGSLPRGLIGGYAFPPYTDKLIF. The chain employs TRDV1 and TRDJ1; TRDD3 aligns across 11 bases. The CDR3 sequence is 25 residues long. CDR1 and CDR2 from the germline V gene are TSWWSYY and QGS.

To note about this clone: Only one base separates this from a far larger clonotype, so it likely reflects a read error. The sample carries other DNA sequences with the same CDR3. This chain uses TRDV2 with TRDJ1; 11 bases map to TRDD3. The CDR3 consists of 19 residues. J lost 0 bases, V lost 0 bases, and 11 bases had no gene match. Germline CDR1 and CDR2: GEAIGNYY and EKD. The CDR3 DNA reads as TGTGCCTGTGACACCGTAAATGGGGGATACGCGACGTACACCGATAAACTCATCTTT. It is translated as CACDTVNGGYATYTDKLIF.